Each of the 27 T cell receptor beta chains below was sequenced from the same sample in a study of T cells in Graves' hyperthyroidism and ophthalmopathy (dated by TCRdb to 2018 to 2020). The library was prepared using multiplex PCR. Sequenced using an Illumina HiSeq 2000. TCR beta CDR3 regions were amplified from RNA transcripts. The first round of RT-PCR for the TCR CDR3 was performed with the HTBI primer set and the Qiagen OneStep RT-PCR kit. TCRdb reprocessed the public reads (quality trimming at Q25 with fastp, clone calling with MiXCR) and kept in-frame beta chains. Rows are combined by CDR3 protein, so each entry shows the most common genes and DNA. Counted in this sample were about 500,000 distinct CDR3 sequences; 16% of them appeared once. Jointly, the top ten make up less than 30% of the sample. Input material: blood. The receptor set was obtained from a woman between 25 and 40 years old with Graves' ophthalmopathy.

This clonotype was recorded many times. The CDR3 DNA is TGTGCCAGCAGCGCCTCGGGCCAGCCGAACACTGAAGCTTTCTTT. This codes for CASSASGQPNTEAFF. The rearrangement uses TRBV12-3 or TRBV12-4 and TRBJ1-1; D not resolved. There are 15 residues in the CDR3. V was clipped by 6 bases and J by 1 base, with 15 bases between them.

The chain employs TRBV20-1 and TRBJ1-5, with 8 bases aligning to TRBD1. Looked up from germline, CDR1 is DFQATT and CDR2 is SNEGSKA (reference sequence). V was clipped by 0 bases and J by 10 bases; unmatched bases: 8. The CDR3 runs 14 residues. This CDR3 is CSARDDRGSHPQHF. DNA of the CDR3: TGCAGTGCTAGAGATGACAGGGGAAGTCATCCCCAGCATTTT.

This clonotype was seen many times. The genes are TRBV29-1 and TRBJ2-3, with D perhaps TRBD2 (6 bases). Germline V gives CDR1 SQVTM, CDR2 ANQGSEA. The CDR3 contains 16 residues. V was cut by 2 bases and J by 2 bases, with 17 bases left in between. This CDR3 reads CSVELATPTNTDTQYF. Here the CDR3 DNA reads TGCAGCGTTGAACTAGCGACTCCTACGAACACAGATACGCAGTATTTT.

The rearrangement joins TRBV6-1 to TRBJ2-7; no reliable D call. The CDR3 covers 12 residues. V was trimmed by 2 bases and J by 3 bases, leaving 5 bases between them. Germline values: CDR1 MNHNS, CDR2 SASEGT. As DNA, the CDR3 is TGTGCCAGCAGTGAAATTGACTACGAGCAGTACTTC. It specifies CASSEIDYEQYF.

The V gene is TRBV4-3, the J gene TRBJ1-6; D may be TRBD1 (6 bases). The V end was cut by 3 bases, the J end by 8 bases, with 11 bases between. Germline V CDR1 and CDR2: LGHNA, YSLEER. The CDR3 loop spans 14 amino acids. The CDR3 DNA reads TGCGCCAGCAGCCAGTTACAGGGATATTCACCCCTCCACTTT. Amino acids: CASSQLQGYSPLHF.

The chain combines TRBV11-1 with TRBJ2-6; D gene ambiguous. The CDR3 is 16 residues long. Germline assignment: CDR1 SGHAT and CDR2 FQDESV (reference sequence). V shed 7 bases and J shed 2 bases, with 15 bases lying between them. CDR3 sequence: CASTPVIWAGANVLTF. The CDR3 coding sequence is TGTGCCAGCACCCCAGTGATTTGGGCTGGGGCCAACGTCCTGACTTTC.

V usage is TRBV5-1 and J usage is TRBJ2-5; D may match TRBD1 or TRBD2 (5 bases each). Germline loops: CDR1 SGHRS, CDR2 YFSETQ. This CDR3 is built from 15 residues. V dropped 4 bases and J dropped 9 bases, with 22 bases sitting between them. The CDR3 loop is CASSPQTEGNGAQYF. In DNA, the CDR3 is TGCGCCAGCAGCCCCCAAACAGAGGGGAACGGGGCCCAGTACTTC.

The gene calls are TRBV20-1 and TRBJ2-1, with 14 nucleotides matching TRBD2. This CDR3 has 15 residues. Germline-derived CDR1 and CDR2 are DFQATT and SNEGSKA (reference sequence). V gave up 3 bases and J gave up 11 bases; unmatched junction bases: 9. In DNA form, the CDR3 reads TGCAGTGCTAGTGATGGGACTAGCGGGAGTAATAAGCAGTTCTTC. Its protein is CSASDGTSGSNKQFF.

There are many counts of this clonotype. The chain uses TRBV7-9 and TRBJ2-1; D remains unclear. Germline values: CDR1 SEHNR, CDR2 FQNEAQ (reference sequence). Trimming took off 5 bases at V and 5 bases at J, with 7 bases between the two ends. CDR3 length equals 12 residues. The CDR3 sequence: CASSQWNNEQFF. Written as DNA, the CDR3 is TGTGCCAGCAGCCAATGGAACAATGAGCAGTTCTTC.

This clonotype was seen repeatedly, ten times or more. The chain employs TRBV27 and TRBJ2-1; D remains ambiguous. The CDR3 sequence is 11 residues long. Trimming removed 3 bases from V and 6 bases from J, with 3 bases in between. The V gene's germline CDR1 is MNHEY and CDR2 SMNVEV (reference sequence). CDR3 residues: CASSFVNEQFF. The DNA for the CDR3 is TGTGCCAGCAGTTTTGTCAATGAGCAGTTCTTC.

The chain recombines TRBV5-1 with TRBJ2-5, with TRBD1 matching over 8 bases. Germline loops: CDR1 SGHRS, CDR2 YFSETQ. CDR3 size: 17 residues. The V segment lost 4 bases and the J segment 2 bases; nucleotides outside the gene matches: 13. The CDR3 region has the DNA TGCGCCAGCAGCATCAATCCCCTCGGACAGGGACAAGAGACCCAGTACTTC. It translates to CASSINPLGQGQETQYF.

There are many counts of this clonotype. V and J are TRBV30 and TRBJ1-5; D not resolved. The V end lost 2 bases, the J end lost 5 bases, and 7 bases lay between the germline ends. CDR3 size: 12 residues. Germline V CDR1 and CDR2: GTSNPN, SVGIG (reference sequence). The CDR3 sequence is CAWSKGYQPQHF. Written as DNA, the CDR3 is TGTGCCTGGAGTAAGGGATATCAGCCCCAGCATTTT.

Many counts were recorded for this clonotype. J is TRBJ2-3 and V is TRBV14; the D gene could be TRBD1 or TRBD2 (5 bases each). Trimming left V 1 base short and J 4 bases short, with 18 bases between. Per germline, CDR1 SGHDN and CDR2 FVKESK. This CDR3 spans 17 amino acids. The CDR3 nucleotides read TGTGCCAGCAGCCAAGCCTTTGGGCAGGGAGAAGCAGATACGCAGTATTTT. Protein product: CASSQAFGQGEADTQYF.

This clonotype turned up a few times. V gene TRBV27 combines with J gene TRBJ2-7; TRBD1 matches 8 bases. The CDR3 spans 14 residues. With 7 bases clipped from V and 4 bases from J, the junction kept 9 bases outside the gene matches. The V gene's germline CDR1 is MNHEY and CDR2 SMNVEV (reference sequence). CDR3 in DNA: TGTGCCAGCATCAGGGCAGGGGGCGGGTACGAGCAGTACTTC. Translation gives CASIRAGGGYEQYF.

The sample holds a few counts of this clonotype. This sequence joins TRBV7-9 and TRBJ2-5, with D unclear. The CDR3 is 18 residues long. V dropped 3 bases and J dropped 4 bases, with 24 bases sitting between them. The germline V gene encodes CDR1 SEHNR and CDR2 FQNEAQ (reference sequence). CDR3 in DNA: TGTGCCAGCAGCTTGGTCGTGACGGGCCAGGCGTGGTCAGAGACCCAGTACTTC. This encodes CASSLVVTGQAWSETQYF.

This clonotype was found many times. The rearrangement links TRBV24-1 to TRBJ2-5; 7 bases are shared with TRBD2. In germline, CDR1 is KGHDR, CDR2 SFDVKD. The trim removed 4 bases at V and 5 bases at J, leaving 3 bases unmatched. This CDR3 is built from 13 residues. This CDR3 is CATSDAGVETQYF. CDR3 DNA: TGTGCCACCAGTGACGCGGGAGTCGAGACCCAGTACTTC.

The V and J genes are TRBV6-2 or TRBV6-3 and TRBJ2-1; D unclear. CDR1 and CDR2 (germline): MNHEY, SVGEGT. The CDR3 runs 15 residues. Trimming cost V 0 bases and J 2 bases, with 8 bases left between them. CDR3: CASSYSAWPYNEQFF. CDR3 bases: TGTGCCAGCAGTTACTCGGCGTGGCCCTACAATGAGCAGTTCTTC.

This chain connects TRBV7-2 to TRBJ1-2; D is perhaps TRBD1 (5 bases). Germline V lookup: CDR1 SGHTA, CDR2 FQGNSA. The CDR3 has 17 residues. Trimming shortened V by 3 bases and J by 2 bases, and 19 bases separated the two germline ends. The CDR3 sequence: CASSFNPGGRHNYGYTF. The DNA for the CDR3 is TGTGCCAGCAGCTTTAACCCCGGGGGGAGGCACAACTATGGCTACACCTTC.

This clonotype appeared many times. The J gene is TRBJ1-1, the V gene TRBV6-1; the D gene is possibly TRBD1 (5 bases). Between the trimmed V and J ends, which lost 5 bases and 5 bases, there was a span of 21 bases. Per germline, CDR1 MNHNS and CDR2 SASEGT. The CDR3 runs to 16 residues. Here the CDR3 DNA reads TGTGCCAGCAGTTCCGTACAATGGCCCTCAGGGACTGAAGCTTTCTTT. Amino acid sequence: CASSSVQWPSGTEAFF.

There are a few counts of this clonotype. CDR3 residues: CATRQGPSSYEQYF. The DNA for the CDR3 is TGTGCCACGAGACAGGGTCCAAGCTCCTACGAGCAGTACTTC. This chain links TRBV28 with TRBJ2-7, with TRBD1 matching 7 bases. This CDR3 has 14 residues. Trimming removed 10 bases from V and 0 bases from J; junction bases left unmatched: 9. In germline, CDR1 is MDHEN, CDR2 SYDVKM.

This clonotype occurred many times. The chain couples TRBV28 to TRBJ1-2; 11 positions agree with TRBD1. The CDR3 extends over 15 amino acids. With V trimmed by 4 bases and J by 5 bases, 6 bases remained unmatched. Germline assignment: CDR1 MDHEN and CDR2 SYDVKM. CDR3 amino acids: CASSSRDRGYYGYTF. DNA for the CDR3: TGTGCCAGCAGTTCCCGGGACAGGGGGTATTATGGCTACACCTTC.

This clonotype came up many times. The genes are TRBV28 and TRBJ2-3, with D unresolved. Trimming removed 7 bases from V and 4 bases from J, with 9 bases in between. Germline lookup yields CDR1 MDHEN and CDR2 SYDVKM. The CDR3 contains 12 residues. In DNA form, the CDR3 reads TGTGCCAGCACTGAGGTCCCAGATACGCAGTATTTT. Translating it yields CASTEVPDTQYF.

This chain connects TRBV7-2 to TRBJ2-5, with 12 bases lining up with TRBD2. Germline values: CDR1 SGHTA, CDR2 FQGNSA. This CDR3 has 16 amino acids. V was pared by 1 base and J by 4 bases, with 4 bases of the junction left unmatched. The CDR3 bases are TGTGCCAGCAGCTTAGTAGCTAGCGGGAGGGGAGAGACCCAGTACTTC. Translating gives CASSLVASGRGETQYF. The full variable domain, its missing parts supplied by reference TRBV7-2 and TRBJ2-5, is GAGVSQSPSNKVTEKGKDVELRCDPISGHTALYWYRQSLGQGLEFLIYFQGNSAPDKSGLPSDRFSAERTGGSVSTLTIQRTQQEDSAVYLCASSLVASGRGETQYFGPGTRLLVL.

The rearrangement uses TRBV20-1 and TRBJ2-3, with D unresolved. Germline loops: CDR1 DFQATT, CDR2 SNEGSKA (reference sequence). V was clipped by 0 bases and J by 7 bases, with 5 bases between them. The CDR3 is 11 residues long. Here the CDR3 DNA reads TGCAGTGCTAGAGAGTCCTATACGCAGTATTTT. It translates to CSARESYTQYF.

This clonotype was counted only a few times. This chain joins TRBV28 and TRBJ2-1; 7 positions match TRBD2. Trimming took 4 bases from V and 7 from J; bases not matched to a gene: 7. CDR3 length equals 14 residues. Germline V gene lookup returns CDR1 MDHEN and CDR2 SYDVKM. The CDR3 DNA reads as TGTGCCAGCAGTTCAGTGGGGGAGGGGAATGAGCAGTTCTTC. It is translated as CASSSVGEGNEQFF. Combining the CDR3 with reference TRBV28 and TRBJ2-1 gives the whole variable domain DVKVTQSSRYLVKRTGEKVFLECVQDMDHENMFWYRQDPGLGLRLIYFSYDVKMKEKGDIPEGYSVSREKKERFSLILESASTNQTSMYLCASSSVGEGNEQFFGPGTRLTVL.

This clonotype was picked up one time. The CDR3 sequence: CASSQDGQSQETQYF. The CDR3 nucleotides are TGTGCCAGCAGCCAAGATGGACAGTCCCAAGAGACCCAGTACTTC. The rearrangement links TRBV14 to TRBJ2-5; TRBD1 is a possible D gene (6 bases). The ends were cut back, 0 bases at V and 1 base at J, with 9 bases in the middle. Looked up from germline, CDR1 is SGHDN and CDR2 is FVKESK. The CDR3 has 15 residues.

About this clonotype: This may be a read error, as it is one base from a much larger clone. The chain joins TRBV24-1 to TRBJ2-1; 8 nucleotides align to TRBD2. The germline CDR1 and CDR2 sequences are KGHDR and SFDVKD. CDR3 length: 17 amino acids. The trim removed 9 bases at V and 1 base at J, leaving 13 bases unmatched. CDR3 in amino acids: CATAPIAGRGSYNEQFF. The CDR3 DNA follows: TGTGCCACCGCGCCGATAGCGGGAAGGGGGTCCTACAATGAGCAGTTCTTC.